This entry features one T cell receptor (beta chain) sequence. As a fraction of the sample, this clonotype is medium-sized (0.01 to 0.1%). The antigen it binds to is not known. Qualities for individual bases were not recorded, and no much larger clone is one base off. Multiplex touch-down PCR with a mixed TRB-A/B primer pool was used to amplify rearranged TRB sequences covering the V, D and J segments. Illumina adapters and sample indices were attached to the amplicons through two consecutive PCR reactions run with Phusion HS II polymerase. The amplicons were purified from gel with the NucleoSpin Gel and PCR Clean-up kit and then assessed with Qubit and an Agilent 2100 Bioanalyzer. The libraries were sequenced on an Illumina MiSeq with 600-cycle, single-indexed, paired-end runs. The study's own analysis went as follows. MiXCR versions 2.12 and 3.0.5 were used to process the TRB sequences. Each unique CDR3 nucleotide sequence was treated as one clone, and only productive sequences with two or more reads were kept. Shannon diversity, evenness, clonality (one minus evenness), and alpha-parameterized diversity profiles from alpha 0 to 5 were included as repertoire metrics. The IGoR algorithm was used to calculate generation probabilities for clones in the paired samples taken before and after chemotherapy. TCRdb cleaned the public reads at Q25 with fastp, built clones with MiXCR and kept in-frame beta chains. Every CDR3 protein is listed once, alongside the most common genes and DNA of its rows. None of the V and J calls come from the authors' own analysis; TCRdb made them. This sample gives about 4,600 distinct CDR3 sequences in total; 21% of them show up just once. The ten biggest clones cover 15% of the sample.

Instead of sorted cells or RNA, genomic DNA extracted from peripheral blood served as the source for amplifying TCR beta rearrangements. This specimen belongs to a study of T cell repertoires in aging, cancer and after chemotherapy (dated by TCRdb to the late 2010s). For context, the study as a whole: Six donor age groups were covered, ranging from 30 or younger up to 70 or older, and each group contained at least three individuals. In the hematological group, the paired samples taken before and after chemotherapy came from chronic lymphocytic leukemia patients who were treated with regimens based on fludarabine or bendamustine. The full dataset contained around 8.2 million TCR reads. To look at immunoaging and at how T cells reconstitute after chemotherapy, the study profiled TCR beta repertoires in peripheral blood from both healthy donors and cancer patients. Alongside 95 healthy donors serving as a reference group, the cohort included some 210 cancer patients, of whom 90 to 94 had hematological cancers and about 130 had solid cancers.

Cut back by 2 bases and 8 bases, the V and J ends lie 10 bases apart. Reading the germline V gene gives CDR1 MNHEY and CDR2 SVGAGI. The CDR3 contains 13 residues, cysteine and phenylalanine counted. Just the 39-base CDR3 DNA is kept, in frame starting at base 1. What the authors observed across the whole study: In healthy donors, the decline in TCR diversity with age was mainly due to loss of richness, whereas in cancer patients loss of evenness also played a role. The authors noted that the repertoire data do not allow conclusions about immunological memory after chemotherapy. Lymphoid organ infiltration was present in the hematological cancer patients, and this infiltration may itself impair thymic emigration or the expansion of peripheral T cells. Significantly lower blood TCR diversity and higher clonality were observed in untreated patients with hematological or solid cancers than in age-matched healthy donors. An increase in median generation probability over the chemotherapy interval was observed in both cancer cohorts, suggesting that the repertoire was reconstituted through rebound thymic output.

The chain is encoded by TRBV6-5 joined to TRBJ2-1; TRBD1 is perhaps the D gene, given 6 matching bases. This TCR was sampled from a human donor with a blood cancer. Sequencing was carried out using blood. DNA sequence: TGTGCCAGCAGTTACCGCAGGGGAGATGAGCAGTTCTTC. Its translation is CASSYRRGDEQFF.